This T cell receptor beta chain was found in a study of blood T cells in healthy people across ages. At least ten counts were recorded for this clonotype. This CDR3 comprises 15 residues. Trimming at V came to 6 bases and at J to 1 base, leaving 7 bases not matched to a gene. Germline values: CDR1 MGHRA, CDR2 YSYEKL. A second PCR of about 7 to 11 cycles used a sample-barcoded 5' primer and a J-beta primer mix. MiXCR, applied by TCRdb to the 5' RACE reads, yields one record per CDR3 protein. The data hold 540,000 or so distinct CDR3 sequences, with approximately 30% observed a single time. The rearrangement joins TRBV4-1 to TRBJ2-5, with 8 positions matching TRBD2. The receptor was derived from a woman in her 70s in good health. What was sequenced was blood. CDR3 sequence reads: CASRPGLVVQETQYF. The CDR3 DNA reads TGCGCCAGCAGACCGGGACTAGTTGTCCAAGAGACCCAGTACTTC.